These T cell receptor beta chains were read from a single sample in a study of T cells in localized non-small cell lung cancer. Sequencing used immunoSEQ multiplex PCR; TCRdb keeps in-frame clones, though not all of them. The table shows 35,000 to 40,000 clones, with approximately 88% occurring only once. The starting material was peripheral blood, obtained before any cancer treatment. These receptors were collected from a woman aged 40 to 75 with stage I lung adenocarcinoma. CDR3s include the opening cysteine and the closing phenylalanine or tryptophan. The D gene is left open where the match is weak. Clone size is not always given. Where it is, it says once, few, many or a class for expanded clones.

TRBV19	TRBJ1-1	-	-	12	TGTGCCAGTAGTATGGCGGGATCGGCCGCTTTCTTT	CASSMAGSAAFF
TRBV27	TRBJ2-4	medium-sized	-	16	TGTGCCAGCAGTTTAGGATACGGACGGGGGAAAAACATTCAGTACTTC	CASSLGYGRGKNIQYF
TRBV11-2	TRBJ2-5	-	TRBD2	16	TGTGCCAGCAGCGGGAGACCGAAGCGGGAGCAAGAGACCCAGTACTTC	CASSGRPKREQETQYF
TRBV5-1	TRBJ1-2	few	TRBD1	14	TGCGCCAGCAGCTTGGACCAGGGGGCTTGGGGCTACACCTTC	CASSLDQGAWGYTF
TRBV5-5	TRBJ2-5	-	-	13	TGTGCCAGCAGCTTTCAAGGGGGAGAGACCCAGTACTTC	CASSFQGGETQYF
TRBV2	TRBJ2-4	-	-	14	TGTGCCAGCATGCCGGGGACCCACAAAAACATTCAGTACTTC	CASMPGTHKNIQYF
TRBV4-1	TRBJ2-2	-	-	13	TGCGCCAGCAGCCAAGGGGGCCCCGGGGAGCTGTTTTTT	CASSQGGPGELFF
TRBV7-8	TRBJ2-2	-	-	16	TGTGCCAGCAGCTTAGCACTATTTAGTCTGACCGGGGAGCTGTTTTTT	CASSLALFSLTGELFF
TRBV30	TRBJ1-1	-	-	13	TGTGCTCGACAAGGGGGAGGGGACACTGAAGCTTTCTTT	CARQGGGDTEAFF
TRBV19	TRBJ2-1	-	TRBD1	14	TGTGCCAGTAGTGGGGACAGGGGGCCGAATGAGCAGTTCTTC	CASSGDRGPNEQFF
TRBV15	TRBJ1-1	-	-	13	TGTGCCACCAGCCTACAGGAGAACACTGAAGCTTTCTTT	CATSLQENTEAFF
TRBV28	TRBJ1-2	-	-	13	TGTGCCAGCAGTTTATCGGGGGCGCGGGGCTACACCTTC	CASSLSGARGYTF
TRBV19	TRBJ1-5	-	-	15	TGTGCCAGTAGTATAGAGCGGGACACCCATCAGCCCCAGCATTTT	CASSIERDTHQPQHF
TRBV6-1	TRBJ2-3	few	TRBD1	17	TGTGCCAGCAGTGAAGTGACAGGGGGCGGAGGCACAGATACGCAGTATTTT	CASSEVTGGGGTDTQYF
TRBV27	TRBJ1-1	once	TRBD1	16	TGTGCCAGCAGTTTAAGTGCCGCAGGAGGGGGCGGTGAAGCTTTCTTT	CASSLSAAGGGGEAFF
TRBV9	TRBJ2-1	once	TRBD2	16	TGTGCCAGCAGCGCCATAGGACTAGCGGAAATCAATGAGCAGTTCTTC	CASSAIGLAEINEQFF
TRBV5-1	TRBJ2-7	-	-	15	TGCGCCAGCACCTATCGACCGGGCATTTCCTACGAGCAGTACTTC	CASTYRPGISYEQYF
TRBV27	TRBJ2-6	-	-	20	TGTGCCAGCAGACCCGCCGCCTCCGAGTTGTACGTCTCTGGGGCCAACGTCCTGACTTTC	CASRPAASELYVSGANVLTF
TRBV10-3	TRBJ1-1	once	-	13	TGTGCCATCAGTGAGTCGAACAGAAACGAAGCTTTCTTT	CAISESNRNEAFF
TRBV28	TRBJ2-3	-	-	14	TGTGCCAGCAGTTCTCGAGGGATCACAGATACGCAGTATTTT	CASSSRGITDTQYF
TRBV27	TRBJ2-5	-	-	15	TGTGCCAGCAGTTTGTATGGGCCCGGTGGGGAGACCCAGTACTTC	CASSLYGPGGETQYF
TRBV30	TRBJ2-5	-	TRBD2	15	TGTGCCTGGAGTCTCGGACTAGCGGCCCAAGAGACCCAGTACTTC	CAWSLGLAAQETQYF
TRBV7-9	TRBJ2-6	-	-	15	TGTGCCAGCAGCTTCTGGGTCTCTGGGGCCAACGTCCTGACTTTC	CASSFWVSGANVLTF
TRBV5-1	TRBJ2-3	once	TRBD2	16	TGCGCCAGCAAGATGGAGTTCGGGAGGAACGCAGATACGCAGTATTTT	CASKMEFGRNADTQYF
TRBV11-2	TRBJ2-7	-	TRBD2	15	TGTGCCAGCAGTCGACTAGCGGGGGCCACCTACGAGCAGTACTTC	CASSRLAGATYEQYF
TRBV11-2	TRBJ1-5	-	-	13	TGTGCCAGCAGCTGGGCGCACAATCAGCCCCAGCATTTT	CASSWAHNQPQHF
TRBV10-3	TRBJ1-2	-	TRBD1	14	TGTGCCATCAGCCAACAGGGGGACGGCTATGGCTACACCTTC	CAISQQGDGYGYTF
TRBV25-1	TRBJ2-1	-	-	12	TGTGCCAGCAAAGGGGACTACAATGAGCAGTTCTTC	CASKGDYNEQFF
TRBV28	TRBJ2-1	-	TRBD1	14	TGTGCCAGCAGTCCTCGACAGGGGGCGAGTGAGCAGTTCTTC	CASSPRQGASEQFF
TRBV6-5	TRBJ1-4	-	-	13	TGTGCCAGCAGGACGGTGGGGTATGAAAAACTGTTTTTT	CASRTVGYEKLFF
TRBV19	TRBJ2-7	-	-	14	TGTGCCAGTAGTTTTGCCGGGCACTCCTACGAGCAGTACTTC	CASSFAGHSYEQYF
TRBV4-2	TRBJ1-1	-	-	13	TGTGCCAGCAGCCAAGATCGGGGGATAGTGGCTTTCTTT	CASSQDRGIVAFF
TRBV7-9	TRBJ2-6	-	-	13	TGTGCCAGCAGAGATACTGGGGCCAACGTCCTGACTTTC	CASRDTGANVLTF
TRBV30	TRBJ1-1	-	-	14	TGTGCCTGGAGTGCTTCGTCCCGGTCCACTGAAGCTTTCTTT	CAWSASSRSTEAFF
TRBV7-2	TRBJ2-7	-	-	12	TGTGCCAGCAGCCCCCCCTCTCCCGAGCAGTACTTC	CASSPPSPEQYF
TRBV18	TRBJ2-2	few	TRBD1	16	TGTGCCAGCTCACCACCGGTAGGGGGCGGCACCGGGGAGCTGTTTTTT	CASSPPVGGGTGELFF
TRBV19	TRBJ2-7	-	-	11	TGTGCCAGTAGTCCCTCCTACGAGCAGTACTTC	CASSPSYEQYF
TRBV5-6	TRBJ2-7	-	TRBD2	16	TGTGCCAGCAGCTTCCCTACTAGCGGAGTCTTTTACGAGCAGTACTTC	CASSFPTSGVFYEQYF
TRBV30	TRBJ2-3	-	-	15	TGTGCCTGGAGTGTTCGAGGGAGCGGCACAGATACGCAGTATTTT	CAWSVRGSGTDTQYF
TRBV6-5	TRBJ2-5	-	-	16	TGTGCCAGCAGTTACTCGCCCTGGGCCCGGGGGGAGACCCAGTACTTC	CASSYSPWARGETQYF
TRBV6-6	TRBJ2-7	-	TRBD2	15	TGTGCCAGCACGAGATATTCTAGCGGGGCCTACGAGCAGTACTTC	CASTRYSSGAYEQYF
TRBV6-1	TRBJ1-6	-	-	13	TGTGCCAGCAGTCAGAGATATAATTCACCCCTCCACTTT	CASSQRYNSPLHF
TRBV27	TRBJ1-1	-	TRBD1	17	TGTGCCAGCAGTTTCCTCCCAGGACAGGTTGTTCACACTGAAGCTTTCTTT	CASSFLPGQVVHTEAFF
TRBV7-3	TRBJ2-1	-	TRBD2	16	TGTGCCAGCAGCCCCCGGGTAGCGGGAGGGCCGGGTGAGCAGTTCTTC	CASSPRVAGGPGEQFF
TRBV5-1	TRBJ1-2	-	TRBD1	14	TGCGCCAGCAGCCCCGGGACAGGGGGATTGGGCTACACCTTC	CASSPGTGGLGYTF
TRBV19	TRBJ2-7	once	TRBD1	15	TGTGCCAGTAGTGGGCACAGGGGGCGCGCCTACGAGCAGTACTTC	CASSGHRGRAYEQYF
TRBV18	TRBJ2-7	-	TRBD2	15	TGTGCCAGCTCACCACCATCCGGGACTACCTACGAGCAGTACTTC	CASSPPSGTTYEQYF